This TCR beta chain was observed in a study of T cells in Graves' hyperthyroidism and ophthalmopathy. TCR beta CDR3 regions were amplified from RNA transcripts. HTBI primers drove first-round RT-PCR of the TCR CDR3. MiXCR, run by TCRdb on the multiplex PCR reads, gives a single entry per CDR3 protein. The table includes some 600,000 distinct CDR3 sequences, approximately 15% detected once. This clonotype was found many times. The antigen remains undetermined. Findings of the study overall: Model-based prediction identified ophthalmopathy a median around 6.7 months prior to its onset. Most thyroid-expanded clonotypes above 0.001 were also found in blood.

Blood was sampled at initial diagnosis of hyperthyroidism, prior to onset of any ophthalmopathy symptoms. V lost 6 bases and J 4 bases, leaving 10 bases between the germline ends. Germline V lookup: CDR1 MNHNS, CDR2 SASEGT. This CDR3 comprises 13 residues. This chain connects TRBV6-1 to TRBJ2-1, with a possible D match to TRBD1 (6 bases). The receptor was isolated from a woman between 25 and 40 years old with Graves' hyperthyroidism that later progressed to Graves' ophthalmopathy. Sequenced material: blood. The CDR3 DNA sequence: TGTGCCAGCAGCACCGGACAGTACAATGAGCAGTTCTTC. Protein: CASSTGQYNEQFF.